This TCR beta chain is from a study of T cell responses to AZD1222 COVID-19 vaccine. Only in-frame clones appear in the TCRdb table, and some are missing; sequencing was by immunoSEQ multiplex PCR. The sample consists of around 130,000 clones, roughly 92% of them appearing once. This clone has only one observation. After removal of 3 bases from V and 7 bases from J, the junction contained 7 bases not matched to a gene. Looked up from germline, CDR1 is SGDLS and CDR2 is YYNGEE. This CDR3 has 16 residues. The rearrangement links TRBV9 to TRBJ2-1; 13 nucleotides match TRBD2. The TCR originated in an adult who received the AZD1222 COVID-19 vaccine. The sequencing here drew on peripheral blood, taken 28 days after the second AZD1222 dose. CDR3 sequence: CASSETSGGFRNEQFF. In DNA form, the CDR3 reads TGTGCCAGCAGCGAGACTAGCGGGGGGTTTCGGAATGAGCAGTTCTTC.